The next 4 T cell receptor beta chains were all read from a single sample in a study of identical twins. TCRdb itself ran the 5' RACE reads through MiXCR, one entry per CDR3 protein. The sample contains fewer than 900,000 distinct CDR3 sequences, 21% of which appear only once. Another study also made use of these data, one on T cells expressing NK-cell markers.

Sequences were obtained from PBMCs. These receptors were taken from a woman aged 18-29 years in good health.

This chain joins TRBV5-4 and TRBJ2-1, with TRBD1 identical over 7 bases. Unmatched junction bases numbered 10, after V lost 4 bases and J lost 9 bases. This CDR3 is built from 14 residues. Germline CDR1 SGHNT, CDR2 YYREEE (reference sequence). The DNA for the CDR3 is TGTGCCAGCAGCCTCTCGACAGGGTTGGCTGAGCAGTTCTTC. Translating gives CASSLSTGLAEQFF.

This clonotype was recorded at least ten times. The chain's CDR3 is CSVGTDQETQYF. In nucleotides, the CDR3 is TGCAGCGTGGGGACAGACCAAGAGACCCAGTACTTC. V is TRBV29-1 and J is TRBJ2-5; 7 bases agree with TRBD1. V lost 6 bases to trimming and J lost 0 bases; unmatched junction nucleotides: 1. Looked up from germline, CDR1 is SQVTM and CDR2 is ANQGSEA. The CDR3 has 12 amino acids.

This sequence joins TRBV27 and TRBJ2-5, with 7 bases fitting TRBD1. This CDR3 is 13 amino acids long. From germline, CDR1 is MNHEY and CDR2 SMNVEV (reference sequence). V lost 6 bases and J lost 3; bases outside the gene matches: 4. CDR3 protein: CASRRDSEETQYF. DNA for the CDR3: TGTGCCAGCAGACGGGACAGCGAAGAGACCCAGTACTTC.

This clonotype was found many times. The rearrangement joins TRBV12-3 or TRBV12-4 to TRBJ2-2; no clear D gene. V lost 7 bases and J lost 6, with 9 bases in between. This CDR3 spans 12 amino acids. The CDR3: CASNKRAGELFF. The CDR3 nucleotides are TGTGCCAGCAACAAACGCGCCGGGGAGCTGTTTTTT.